Below, one TCR beta chain is given with its context. At one of its ends the junction is not consistent with the germline gene, which may arise from a read error. These data are taken from a study of blood T cells in healthy people across ages. Next came a second PCR, run for roughly 6 to 11 cycles, which used a sample-barcoded 5' primer along with a J-beta primer mix. MiXCR was run by TCRdb on the 5' RACE reads, yielding one entry per CDR3 protein. The sample records 540,000 or so distinct CDR3 sequences, less than 60% being singletons. CDR1 MNHEY and CDR2 SVGAGI come from the germline V gene. The CDR3 has 18 residues.

Sequenced sample: blood. The chain links TRBV6-5 to TRBJ2-2; D possibly matches TRBD1 or TRBD2 (5 bases each). This TCR was recovered from an elderly man in good health. In DNA, the CDR3 is TGTGCCAGCAGTTATTTGCGTGGGACGGATACGAACGCCGGGGAGCTGTTTTTT. It specifies CASSYLRGTDTNAGELFF.